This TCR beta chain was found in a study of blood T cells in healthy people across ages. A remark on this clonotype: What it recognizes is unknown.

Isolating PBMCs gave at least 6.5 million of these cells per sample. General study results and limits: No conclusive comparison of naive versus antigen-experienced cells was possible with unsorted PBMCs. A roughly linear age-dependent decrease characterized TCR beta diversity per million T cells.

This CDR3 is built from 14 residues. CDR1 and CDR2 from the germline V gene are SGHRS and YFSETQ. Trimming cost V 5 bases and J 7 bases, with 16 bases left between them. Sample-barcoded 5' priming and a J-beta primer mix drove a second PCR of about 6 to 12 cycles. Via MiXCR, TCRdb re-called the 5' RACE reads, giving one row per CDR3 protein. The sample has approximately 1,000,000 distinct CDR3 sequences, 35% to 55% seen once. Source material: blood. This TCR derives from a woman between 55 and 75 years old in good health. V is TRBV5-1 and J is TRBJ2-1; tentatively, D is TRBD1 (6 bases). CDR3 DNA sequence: TGCGCCAGCAGTCCTAAGGCCCAGGGGAATGAGCAGTTCTTC. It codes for CASSPKAQGNEQFF.